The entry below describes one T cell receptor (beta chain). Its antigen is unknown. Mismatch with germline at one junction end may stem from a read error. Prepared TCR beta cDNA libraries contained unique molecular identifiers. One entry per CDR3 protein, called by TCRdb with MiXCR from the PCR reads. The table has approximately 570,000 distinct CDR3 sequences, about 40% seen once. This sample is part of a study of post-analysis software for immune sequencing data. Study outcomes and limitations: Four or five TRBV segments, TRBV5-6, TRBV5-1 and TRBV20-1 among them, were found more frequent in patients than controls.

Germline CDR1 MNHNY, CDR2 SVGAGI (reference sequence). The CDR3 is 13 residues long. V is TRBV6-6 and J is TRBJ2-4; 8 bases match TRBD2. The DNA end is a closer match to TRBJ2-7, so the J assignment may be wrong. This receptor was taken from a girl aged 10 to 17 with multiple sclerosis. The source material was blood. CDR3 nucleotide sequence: TGTACCAGCTCCCGGGAGGGTCGCTACGAGCAGTACTTC. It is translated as CTSSREGRYEQYF.